This T cell receptor beta chain originates from a study of T cell clones after liver transplantation. Study information: A pre-transplant mixed lymphocyte reaction with TCRbeta sequencing defined graft-donor-reactive clones followed in post-transplant blood. HCV positivity affected three of eight recipients; the rest lacked autoimmune or viral indications.

On this clone itself: What it recognizes is unknown.

TCRdb's copy holds only in-frame clones and misses some; the assay was immunoSEQ multiplex PCR. The sample has 68,000 or so clones; 85% to 95% are singletons. Study-wide results and limits: Graft donor-reactive T cells may have migrated into the graft rather than being deleted.

Trimming took 3 bases from V and 6 from J, leaving 14 bases between them. From germline, CDR1 is SEHNR and CDR2 FQNEAQ (reference sequence). This CDR3 region has 14 residues. The receptor comes from a human patient who received a liver transplant. The graft donor may have contributed some T cells. V gene TRBV7-9 combines with J gene TRBJ1-1; D is uncertain. The input for sequencing was CD4+ T cells from blood, taken around 27 months after liver transplant. The CDR3 reads CASSFAGAGPEAFF. The CDR3 DNA reads as TGTGCCAGCAGCTTTGCGGGTGCGGGTCCTGAAGCTTTCTTT.